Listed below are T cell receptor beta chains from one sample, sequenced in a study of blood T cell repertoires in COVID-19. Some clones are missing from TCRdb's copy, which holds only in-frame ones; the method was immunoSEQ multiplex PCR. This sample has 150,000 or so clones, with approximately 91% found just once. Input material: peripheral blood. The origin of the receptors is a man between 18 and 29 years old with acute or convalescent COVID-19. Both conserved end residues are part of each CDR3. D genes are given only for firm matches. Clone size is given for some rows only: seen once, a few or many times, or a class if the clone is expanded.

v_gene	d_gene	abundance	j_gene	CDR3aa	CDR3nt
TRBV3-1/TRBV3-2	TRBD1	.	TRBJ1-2	CASSQWDRQGKENGYTF	TGTGCCAGCAGCCAATGGGACCGACAGGGGAAGGAGAATGGCTACACCTTC
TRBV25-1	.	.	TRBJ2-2	CASSGGMNTGELFF	TGTGCCAGCAGTGGCGGGATGAACACCGGGGAGCTGTTTTTT
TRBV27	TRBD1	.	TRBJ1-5	CASSFRDRGSVGNQPQHF	TGTGCCAGCAGTTTTCGGGACAGGGGCTCAGTTGGCAATCAGCCCCAGCATTTT
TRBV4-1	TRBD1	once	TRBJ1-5	CASSLGQGRDQPQHF	TGCGCCAGCAGCCTTGGACAGGGGAGGGATCAGCCCCAGCATTTT
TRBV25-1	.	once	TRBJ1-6	CASSDRQGNNSPLHF	TGTGCCAGCAGTGATAGGCAGGGGAATAATTCACCCCTCCACTTT
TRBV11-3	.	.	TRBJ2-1	CASSLDVDEQFF	TGTGCCAGCAGCTTAGATGTCGATGAGCAGTTCTTC
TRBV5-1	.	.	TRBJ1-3	CASSLDGQLGGNTIYF	TGCGCCAGCAGCTTGGACGGACAACTTGGAGGAAACACCATATATTTT
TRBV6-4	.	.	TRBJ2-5	CATSPGSQETQYF	TGTGCCACCTCCCCGGGGTCCCAAGAGACCCAGTACTTC
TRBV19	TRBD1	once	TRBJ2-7	CASSSNDRGRVGTYEQYF	TGTGCCAGTAGTTCCAACGACAGGGGCCGCGTTGGAACCTACGAGCAGTACTTC
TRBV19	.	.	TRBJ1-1	CASKYNTEAFF	TGTGCCAGTAAATATAACACTGAAGCTTTCTTT
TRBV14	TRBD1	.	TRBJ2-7	CASSQETLDRATSYEQYF	TGTGCCAGCAGCCAAGAAACCTTAGACAGGGCCACCTCCTACGAGCAGTACTTC
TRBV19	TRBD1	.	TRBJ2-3	CASSIWTGSTDTQYF	TGTGCCAGTAGTATATGGACAGGATCCACAGATACGCAGTATTTT
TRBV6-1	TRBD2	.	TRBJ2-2	CASSEGFAGAGELFF	TGTGCCAGCAGTGAAGGATTTGCGGGAGCCGGGGAGCTGTTTTTT
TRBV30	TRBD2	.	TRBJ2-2	CAWSGVAGVTGELFF	TGTGCCTGGAGTGGGGTAGCGGGAGTTACCGGGGAGCTGTTTTTT
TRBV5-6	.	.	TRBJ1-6	CASSLGSSENSPLHF	TGTGCCAGCAGCTTGGGGTCGTCAGAAAATTCACCCCTCCACTTT
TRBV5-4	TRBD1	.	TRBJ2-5	CASSFGDREYQETQYF	TGTGCCAGCAGCTTTGGGGACAGGGAGTACCAAGAGACCCAGTACTTC
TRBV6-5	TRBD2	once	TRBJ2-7	CASRSSGKPSYEQYF	TGTGCCAGCAGGTCAAGCGGGAAACCCTCCTACGAGCAGTACTTC
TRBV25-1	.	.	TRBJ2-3	CASRGGMELDTQYF	TGTGCCAGCAGGGGCGGGATGGAGTTAGATACGCAGTATTTT
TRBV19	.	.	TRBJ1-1	CASKFRGVYTEAFF	TGTGCCAGTAAATTCCGCGGGGTGTACACTGAAGCTTTCTTT
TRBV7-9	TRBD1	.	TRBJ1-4	CASSLEGAREKLFF	TGTGCCAGCAGCTTGGAGGGGGCTAGGGAAAAACTGTTTTTT
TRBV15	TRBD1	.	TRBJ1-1	CATKGTANTEAFF	TGTGCCACCAAGGGGACAGCGAACACTGAAGCTTTCTTT
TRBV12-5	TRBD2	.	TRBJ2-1	CASLGTSGYNEQFF	TGTGCTAGCCTCGGGACTAGCGGCTACAATGAGCAGTTCTTC
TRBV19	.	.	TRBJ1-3	CASSLQGLSGNTIYF	TGTGCCAGTAGCCTACAGGGCCTCTCTGGAAACACCATATATTTT
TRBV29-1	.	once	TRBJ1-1	CSVGGGNTEAFF	TGCAGCGTTGGGGGGGGGAACACTGAAGCTTTCTTT
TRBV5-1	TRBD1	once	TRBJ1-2	CASSLEALVGGNYGYTF	TGCGCCAGCAGCTTGGAAGCGTTAGTAGGGGGCAACTATGGCTACACCTTC
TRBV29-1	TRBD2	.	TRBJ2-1	CSVDSGGFVYEQFF	TGCAGCGTTGACTCGGGGGGATTTGTGTATGAGCAGTTCTTC
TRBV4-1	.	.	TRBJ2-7	CASSPPTPLSYEQYF	TGCGCCAGCAGCCCTCCGACACCCCTCTCCTACGAGCAGTACTTC
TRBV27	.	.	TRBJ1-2	CASSPRTANYGYTF	TGTGCCAGCAGTCCACGGACAGCTAACTATGGCTACACCTTC